This T cell receptor beta chain came from a study of T-cell memory formation after mild COVID-19 (dated by TCRdb to about 2021). As for the study more broadly: TCR sequence clusters from the two donors were largely donor specific. The cohort comprised two young, previously healthy adult volunteers, one female and one male. In two donors, T-cell clones that expanded and contracted after mild COVID-19 were tracked by sequencing TCRalpha and TCRbeta repertoires over time.

The sequencer listed for this sample is Illumina NovaSeq 6000. Using 5'RACE with constant-segment primers, TCRalpha and TCRbeta cDNA libraries were constructed, with sample barcodes and unique molecular identifiers added in the process. RNA was extracted from every sample with Trizol reagent. The libraries were amplified in two PCR steps, and the second step added a second sample barcode and Illumina TruSeq adapters. Sequencing of libraries was performed on an Illumina NovaSeq with 2 x 150 bp paired-end reads. Under the source paper's analysis protocol: Demultiplexing of reads and collapsing into UMI-guided consensus sequences were performed with migec v1.2.7. With mixcr v2.1.11, UMI consensuses were aligned to TRA and TRB V and J templates and assembled into clonotypes. A clonotype was counted as expanded or contracted only when both edgeR and NoisET called the clonotype significant, with the noise models trained on biological replicates. For edgeR calls, a false discovery rate-adjusted p below 0.01 and a log2 fold-change threshold of 1 were applied. As an exploratory analysis of dynamics, max-normalized trajectories of the 1000 most abundant clonotypes were examined with PCA combined with hierarchical clustering. Separately sequenced CD4+ and CD8+ repertoires were used to assign the CD4 or CD8 phenotype of responding clones. TCRdb's own reprocessing of the public reads used fastp at Q25 and MiXCR and kept productive beta chains. Each CDR3 protein gets just one entry, which takes the most common genes and DNA from the rows behind it. These V and J calls rely on TCRdb rather than the paper's analysis. The sample table lists under 350,000 distinct CDR3 sequences, roughly 17% of them with a count of one. Roughly 23% of the sample is held by the ten biggest clonotypes.

Ficoll-Paque density gradient centrifugation was used to isolate PBMCs. What the work shows at the level of the full study, not this receptor alone: Whether the second-wave clones peaking on day 37 were SARS-CoV-2 specific was not confirmed. Contracting CD4+ clones were found mainly in CM and EM memory subsets, while CD8+ clones were enriched in EMRA. The study included only a couple of mild cases, and larger cohorts that include severe cases with pre-infection samples were judged to be necessary. Some responding clones were detected in pre-infection memory, suggesting pre-existing cross-reactive memory T cells joined the SARS-CoV-2 response. Clones that contracted from day 15 to 85 showed balanced CD4/CD8 phenotypes, whereas a second wave of clones that expanded from day 15 to 37 leaned towards CD4+.

CDR1 and CDR2 are drawn from the germline V gene: SGHRS, YFSETQ. Its CDR3 holds 14 amino acids, cysteine through phenylalanine. Solely the CDR3 DNA is kept, with 42 bases framed from the first base. At the junction V is shortened by 7 bases and J by 9 bases; bases outside the gene matches: 9. This clonotype was observed at least ten times. What antigen it recognizes has not been identified. No base-level quality is on record; no much larger clone is a single base apart. This TCR was sampled from a man aged 18-30 years who had mild COVID-19 (a few samples of this study predate the infection). The sample titles of this study are shuffled in the database, so cell type and time point are left out; the donor was told from shared clones. The chain is encoded by TRBV5-1 joined to TRBJ2-1; a stretch of 11 junction bases matches TRBD2. Source material: PBMCs or a T cell subset sorted from them (not recorded which). Here is the DNA: TGCGCCAGCCTCGGTGGGACTAGCGGCCGTGAGCAGTTCTTC. It specifies CASLGGTSGREQFF.